These 2 T cell receptor beta chains originate from one sample sequenced in a study of beta chain features in type 1 diabetes. All of the isolated RNA was reverse transcribed, so expressed TCRB transcripts were sequenced. The protocol was immunoSEQ multiplex PCR, while the TCRdb copy is restricted to in-frame clones and leaves out a portion. The sample consists of about 180,000 clones, 7.5% to 8.5% of them appearing once. These receptors are not linked to any known antigen. Study-wide results and caveats: There was a moderate but significant shortening of TCRB CDR3s in all four CD4+ subsets of Type 1 diabetes patients.

Material: central memory CD4+ T cells from blood. The origin of the receptors is a man younger than 30 with type 1 diabetes.

The V and J genes are TRBV13 and TRBJ2-2; 9 nucleotides align to TRBD1. Germline loops: CDR1 PRHDT, CDR2 FYEKMQ (reference sequence). This CDR3 comprises 16 residues. Trimming took 5 bases from V and 1 from J; bases not matched to a gene: 5. The CDR3 DNA reads as TGTGCCAGCAGCGAACCGGGACAGGGGAACACCGGGGAGCTGTTTTTT. Encoded protein: CASSEPGQGNTGELFF.

The chain has TRBV11-2 and TRBJ2-5; 8 bases line up with TRBD1. Per germline, CDR1 SGHAT and CDR2 FQNNGV. The CDR3 loop spans 16 amino acids. V lost 3 bases and J lost 2; bases outside the gene matches: 8. The CDR3 DNA is TGTGCCAGCAGCTTCGGACAGGGCCCCTCTCAAGAGACCCAGTACTTC. Translated: CASSFGQGPSQETQYF.